This TCR beta chain was profiled in a study of shared clonotypes between healthy human individuals. Germline V gene sequence: CDR1 MNHEY, CDR2 SVGAGI. V was trimmed by 0 bases and J by 2 bases, leaving 6 bases between them. This CDR3 comprises 14 residues. Assay: immunoSEQ multiplex PCR; the TCRdb copy retains only in-frame clones and omits some. The sample records around 980,000 clones, more than 75% being singletons. This clone was counted a few times. The sample taken for sequencing was memory CD4+ T cells from PBMCs. Indicated subset: CD45RA-negative fraction. This sequence originates from a man aged 18 to 29 in good health. Some clones in this sample may be carry-over from other donors' samples. J is TRBJ2-3 and V is TRBV6-5; no clear D gene. CDR3 sequence: CASSYSLPTDTQYF. In DNA form, the CDR3 reads TGTGCCAGCAGTTACTCCCTCCCCACAGATACGCAGTATTTT.